One sample yielded the 8 T cell receptor beta chains listed below, sequenced in a study of beta chain features in type 1 diabetes. cDNA synthesis used the whole RNA isolate, giving expressed TCRB sequences. TCRdb keeps only in-frame clones here, not all; method: immunoSEQ multiplex PCR. The sample consists of around 300,000 clones, roughly 9.6% of them appearing once. Sequences were obtained from naive CD4+ T cells from blood. The receptor source for this set is a woman aged 25 to 45 in good health.

In this sample, this clone turned up a few times. The chain couples TRBV4-2 to TRBJ1-2; 9 positions agree with TRBD1. Germline V gene sequence: CDR1 LGHNA, CDR2 YNFKEQ. This CDR3 contains 15 residues. Trimming cost V 3 bases and J 4 bases; bases outside gene matches: 6. The CDR3, as DNA: TGTGCCAGCAGCCAGGGACAGGGAGAGGGCTATGGCTACACCTTC. As protein: CASSQGQGEGYGYTF.

V and J are TRBV28 and TRBJ1-1; D is possibly TRBD1 (6 bases). CDR1 is MDHEN and CDR2 is SYDVKM in the germline V gene. This CDR3 is 14 amino acids long. V lost 5 bases and J lost 4, with 14 bases in between. CDR3 nucleotide sequence: TGTGCCAGCAGTCAAAACAGGGAGATCACTGAAGCTTTCTTT. Translating it yields CASSQNREITEAFF.

This clone was picked up a small number of times. V is TRBV28 and J is TRBJ1-1; the match to TRBD1 covers 8 bases. The trim removed 5 bases at V and 6 bases at J, leaving 8 bases unmatched. The CDR3 is 14 residues long. Germline CDR1 is MDHEN and CDR2 is SYDVKM. CDR3 region: CASSPWTGFAEAFF. The CDR3 DNA is TGTGCCAGCAGTCCCTGGACAGGGTTCGCTGAAGCTTTCTTT.

This clone turned up a few times. V usage is TRBV10-3 and J usage is TRBJ2-3; 7 nucleotides align to TRBD1. The V segment lost 7 bases and the J segment 2 bases; nucleotides outside the gene matches: 12. The CDR3 length is 16 residues. Germline loops: CDR1 ENHRY, CDR2 SYGVKD. The DNA for the CDR3 is TGTGCCATCAAGATGAAACAGGGGCTTGCCACAGATACGCAGTATTTT. Protein sequence: CAIKMKQGLATDTQYF.

The table lists this clone with a few counts. The chain has TRBV9 and TRBJ1-4; weak D call: TRBD1 (5 bases). This CDR3 has 14 amino acids. V gave up 4 bases and J gave up 8 bases, with 15 bases separating them. The germline V gene has CDR1 SGDLS and CDR2 YYNGEE. Here the CDR3 reads CASSLRDSKEKLFF. DNA for the CDR3: TGTGCCAGCAGCCTCCGGGACTCAAAGGAAAAACTGTTTTTT.

This clone was recorded a few times. The rearrangement uses TRBV2 and TRBJ1-1; 9 bases line up with TRBD1. This CDR3 has 15 amino acids. Per germline, CDR1 SNHLY and CDR2 FYNNEI. The ends lost 9 bases at V and 5 bases at J; junction bases unmatched: 13. CDR3 sequence reads: CARHGQGTSVTEAFF. In nucleotides, the CDR3 is TGTGCCAGACACGGACAGGGGACGTCTGTTACTGAAGCTTTCTTT.

This chain connects TRBV19 to TRBJ1-5, with D tentatively TRBD1 (6 bases). V shed 5 bases and J shed 3 bases, with 11 bases lying between them. The germline CDR1 and CDR2 sequences are LNHDA and SQIVND (reference sequence). The CDR3 covers 14 residues. CDR3 nucleotides: TGTGCCAGTAGTGCTAGGACAGTCAATCAGCCCCAGCATTTT. This sequence encodes CASSARTVNQPQHF. Full variable domain (missing parts from reference TRBV19 and TRBJ1-5): DGGITQSPKYLFRKEGQNVTLSCEQNLNHDAMYWYRQDPGQGLRLIYYSQIVNDFQKGDIAEGYSVSREKKESFPLTVTSAQKNPTAFYLCASSARTVNQPQHFGDGTRLSIL.

This clone turned up a few times. The rearrangement joins TRBV28 to TRBJ2-1; 9 bases fit TRBD2. This CDR3 has 14 residues. V dropped 5 bases and J dropped 4; count of bases not matched to a gene: 3. Per germline, CDR1 MDHEN and CDR2 SYDVKM. CDR3 residues: CASSGLAPYNEQFF. CDR3 nucleotide sequence: TGTGCCAGCAGTGGACTAGCGCCTTACAATGAGCAGTTCTTC.